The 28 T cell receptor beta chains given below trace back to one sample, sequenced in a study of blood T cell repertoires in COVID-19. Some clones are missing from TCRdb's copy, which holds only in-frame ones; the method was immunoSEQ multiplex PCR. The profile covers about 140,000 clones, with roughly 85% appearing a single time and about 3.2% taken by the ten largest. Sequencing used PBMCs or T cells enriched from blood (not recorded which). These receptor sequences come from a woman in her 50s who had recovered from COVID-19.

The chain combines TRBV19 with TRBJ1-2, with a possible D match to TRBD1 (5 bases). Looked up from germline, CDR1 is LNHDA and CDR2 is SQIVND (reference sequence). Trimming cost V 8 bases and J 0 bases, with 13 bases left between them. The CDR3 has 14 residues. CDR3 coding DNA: TGTGCCAGTCGTCGCCAGGGCACTAACTATGGCTACACCTTC. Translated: CASRRQGTNYGYTF.

The CDR3 region has the DNA TGTGCCTGGAGTAGGGGGGGCCACGAGCAGTACTTC. Its translation: CAWSRGGHEQYF. The chain couples TRBV30 to TRBJ2-7; maybe TRBD2 (7 bases). The V end was cut by 2 bases, the J end by 5 bases, with 10 bases between. Per germline, CDR1 GTSNPN and CDR2 SVGIG (reference sequence). This CDR3 has 12 residues.

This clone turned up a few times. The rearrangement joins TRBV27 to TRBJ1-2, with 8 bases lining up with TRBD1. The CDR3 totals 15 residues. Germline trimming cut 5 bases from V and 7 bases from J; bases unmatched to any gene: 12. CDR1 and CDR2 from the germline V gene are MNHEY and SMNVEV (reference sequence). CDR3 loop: CASSRTTGDPSGYTF. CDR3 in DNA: TGTGCCAGCAGTCGAACGACAGGGGATCCGTCTGGCTACACCTTC.

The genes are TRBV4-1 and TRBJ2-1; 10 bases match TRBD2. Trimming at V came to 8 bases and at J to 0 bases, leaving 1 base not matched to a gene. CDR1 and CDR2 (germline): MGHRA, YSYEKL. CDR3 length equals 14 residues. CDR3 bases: TGCGCCAGCTCTAGCGGGAGCTCCTACAATGAGCAGTTCTTC. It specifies CASSSGSSYNEQFF.

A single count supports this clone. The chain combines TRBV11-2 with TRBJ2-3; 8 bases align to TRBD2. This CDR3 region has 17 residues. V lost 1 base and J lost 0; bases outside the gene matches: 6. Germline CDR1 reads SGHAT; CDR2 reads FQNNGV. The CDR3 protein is CASSLGGSGVSTDTQYF. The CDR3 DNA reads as TGTGCCAGCAGCTTAGGAGGTAGCGGGGTAAGCACAGATACGCAGTATTTT.

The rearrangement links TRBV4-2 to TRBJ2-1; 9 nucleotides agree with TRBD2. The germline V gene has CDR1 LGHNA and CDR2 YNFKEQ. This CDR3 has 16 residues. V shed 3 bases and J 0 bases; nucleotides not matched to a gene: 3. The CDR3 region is CASSQSSGSSYNEQFF. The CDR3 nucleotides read TGTGCCAGCAGCCAGAGTAGCGGGAGCTCCTACAATGAGCAGTTCTTC.

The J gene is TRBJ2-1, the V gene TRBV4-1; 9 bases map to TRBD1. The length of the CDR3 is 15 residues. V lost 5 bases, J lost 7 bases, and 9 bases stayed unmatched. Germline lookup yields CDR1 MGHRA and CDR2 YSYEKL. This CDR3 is CASSVFKDRGNEQFF. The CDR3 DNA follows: TGCGCCAGCAGCGTCTTCAAGGACAGGGGAAATGAGCAGTTCTTC.

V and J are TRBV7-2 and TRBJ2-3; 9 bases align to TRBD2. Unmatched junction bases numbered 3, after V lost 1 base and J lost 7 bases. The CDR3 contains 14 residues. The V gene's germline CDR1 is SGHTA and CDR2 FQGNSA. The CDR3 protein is CASSLDSGGYTQYF. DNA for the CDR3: TGTGCCAGCAGCTTAGATAGCGGGGGTTATACGCAGTATTTT.

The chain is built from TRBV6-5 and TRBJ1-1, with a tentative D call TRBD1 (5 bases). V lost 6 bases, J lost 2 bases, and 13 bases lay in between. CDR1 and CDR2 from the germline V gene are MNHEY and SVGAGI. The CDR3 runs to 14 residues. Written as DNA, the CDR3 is TGTGCCAGCAGAACGCCGACAGTTAACACTGAAGCTTTCTTT. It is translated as CASRTPTVNTEAFF.

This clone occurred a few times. The CDR3 nucleotides read TGTGCCAGCAGCTTGGAAGGACAGACCTATGGCTACACCTTC. This gives the protein CASSLEGQTYGYTF. The rearrangement links TRBV5-5 to TRBJ1-2, with D perhaps matching TRBD1 (6 bases). Between the trimmed V and J ends, which lost 0 bases and 4 bases, there was a span of 10 bases. Germline lookup yields CDR1 SGHKS and CDR2 YYEKEE (reference sequence). This CDR3 comprises 14 residues.

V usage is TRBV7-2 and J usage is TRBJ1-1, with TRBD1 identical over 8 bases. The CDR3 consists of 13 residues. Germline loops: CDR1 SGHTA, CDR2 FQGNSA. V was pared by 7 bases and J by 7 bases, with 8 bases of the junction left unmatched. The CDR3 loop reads CASIDRGGIEAFF. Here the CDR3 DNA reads TGTGCCAGCATCGACAGGGGAGGGATTGAAGCTTTCTTT. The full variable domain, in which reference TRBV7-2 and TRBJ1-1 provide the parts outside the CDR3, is GAGVSQSPSNKVTEKGKDVELRCDPISGHTALYWYRQSLGQGLEFLIYFQGNSAPDKSGLPSDRFSAERTGGSVSTLTIQRTQQEDSAVYLCASIDRGGIEAFFGQGTRLTVV.

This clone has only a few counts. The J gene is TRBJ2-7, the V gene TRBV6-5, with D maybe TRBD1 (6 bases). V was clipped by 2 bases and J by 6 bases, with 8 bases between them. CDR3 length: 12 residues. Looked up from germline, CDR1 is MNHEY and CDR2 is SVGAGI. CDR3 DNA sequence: TGTGCCAGCAGTTACGGCAGGGGCGAGCAGTACTTC. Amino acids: CASSYGRGEQYF.

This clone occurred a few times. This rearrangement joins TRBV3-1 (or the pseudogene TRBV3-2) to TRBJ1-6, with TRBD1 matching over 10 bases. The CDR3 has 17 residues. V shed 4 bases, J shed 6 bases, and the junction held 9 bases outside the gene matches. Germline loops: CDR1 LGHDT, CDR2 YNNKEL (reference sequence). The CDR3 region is CASSRGMGQGRNSPLHF. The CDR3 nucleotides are TGTGCCAGCAGCCGGGGTATGGGACAGGGGCGTAATTCACCCCTCCACTTT.

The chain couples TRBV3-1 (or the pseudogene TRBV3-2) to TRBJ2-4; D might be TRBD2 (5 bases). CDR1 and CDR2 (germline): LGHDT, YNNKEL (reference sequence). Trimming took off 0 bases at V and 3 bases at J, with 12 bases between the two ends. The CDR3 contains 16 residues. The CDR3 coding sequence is TGTGCCAGCAGCCAAGATGGGAGACGGGGCAAAAACATTCAGTACTTC. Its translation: CASSQDGRRGKNIQYF.

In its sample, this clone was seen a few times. CDR3 amino acids: CASSDPLEQFF. The CDR3 nucleotides are TGCGCCAGCAGTGACCCGTTGGAGCAGTTCTTC. V gene TRBV10-2 combines with J gene TRBJ2-1; D gene uncertain. Germline lookup yields CDR1 WSHSY and CDR2 SAAADI. The V and J ends lost 3 bases and 10 bases respectively, with 7 bases between them. There are 11 residues in the CDR3.

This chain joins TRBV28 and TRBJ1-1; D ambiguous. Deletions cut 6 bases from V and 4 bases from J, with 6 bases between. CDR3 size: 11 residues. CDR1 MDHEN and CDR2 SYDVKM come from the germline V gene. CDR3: CASRQFTEAFF. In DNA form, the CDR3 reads TGTGCCAGCAGACAGTTCACTGAAGCTTTCTTT. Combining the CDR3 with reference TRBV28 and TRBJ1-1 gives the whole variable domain DVKVTQSSRYLVKRTGEKVFLECVQDMDHENMFWYRQDPGLGLRLIYFSYDVKMKEKGDIPEGYSVSREKKERFSLILESASTNQTSMYLCASRQFTEAFFGQGTRLTVV.

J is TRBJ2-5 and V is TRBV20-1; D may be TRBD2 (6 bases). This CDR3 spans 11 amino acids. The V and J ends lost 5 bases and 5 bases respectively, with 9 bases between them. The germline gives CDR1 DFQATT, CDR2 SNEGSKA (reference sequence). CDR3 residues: CSAHGRETQYF. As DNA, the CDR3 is TGCAGTGCTCATGGGAGGGAGACCCAGTACTTC.

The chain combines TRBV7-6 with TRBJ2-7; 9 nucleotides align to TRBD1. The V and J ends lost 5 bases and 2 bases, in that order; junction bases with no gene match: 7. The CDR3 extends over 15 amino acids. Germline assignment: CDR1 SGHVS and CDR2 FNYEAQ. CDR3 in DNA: TGTGCCAGCAGCGTATACAGGGGGCGAACCTACGAGCAGTACTTC. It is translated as CASSVYRGRTYEQYF.

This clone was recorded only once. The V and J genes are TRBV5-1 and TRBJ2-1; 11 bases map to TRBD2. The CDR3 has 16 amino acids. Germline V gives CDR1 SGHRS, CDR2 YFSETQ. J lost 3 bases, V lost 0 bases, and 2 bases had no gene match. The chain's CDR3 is CASSLGGTSGYNEQFF. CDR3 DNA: TGCGCCAGCAGCTTGGGGGGGACTAGCGGCTACAATGAGCAGTTCTTC.

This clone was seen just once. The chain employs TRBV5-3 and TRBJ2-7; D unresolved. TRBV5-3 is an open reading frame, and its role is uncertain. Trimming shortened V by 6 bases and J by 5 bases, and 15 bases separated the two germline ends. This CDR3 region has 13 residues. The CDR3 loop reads CARTTSLRDEQYF. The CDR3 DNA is TGTGCCAGAACCACCTCCTTACGCGACGAGCAGTACTTC.

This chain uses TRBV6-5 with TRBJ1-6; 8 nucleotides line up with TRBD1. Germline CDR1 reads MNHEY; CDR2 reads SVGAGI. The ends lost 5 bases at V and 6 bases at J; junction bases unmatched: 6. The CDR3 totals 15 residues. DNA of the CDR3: TGTGCCAGCAGTCGCTCGACAGGGGTTAATTCACCCCTCCACTTT. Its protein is CASSRSTGVNSPLHF.

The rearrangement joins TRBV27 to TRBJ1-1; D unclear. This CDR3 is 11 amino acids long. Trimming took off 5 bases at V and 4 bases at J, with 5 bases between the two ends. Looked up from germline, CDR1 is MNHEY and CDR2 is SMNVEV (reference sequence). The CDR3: CASSSLTEAFF. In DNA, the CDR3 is TGTGCCAGCAGTAGCCTCACTGAAGCTTTCTTT.

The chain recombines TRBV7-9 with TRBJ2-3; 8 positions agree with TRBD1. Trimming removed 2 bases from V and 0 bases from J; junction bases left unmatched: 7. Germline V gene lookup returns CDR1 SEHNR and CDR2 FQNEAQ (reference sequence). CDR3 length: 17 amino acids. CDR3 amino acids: CASSLQGALSSTDTQYF. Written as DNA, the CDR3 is TGTGCCAGCAGCTTACAGGGGGCGCTATCTAGCACAGATACGCAGTATTTT.

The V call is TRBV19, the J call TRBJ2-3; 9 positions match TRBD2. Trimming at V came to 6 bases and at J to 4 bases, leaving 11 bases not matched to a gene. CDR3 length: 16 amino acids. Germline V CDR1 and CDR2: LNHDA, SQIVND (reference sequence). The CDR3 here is CASRILLAGVADTQYF. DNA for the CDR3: TGTGCCAGTAGGATTCTACTAGCGGGTGTCGCAGATACGCAGTATTTT. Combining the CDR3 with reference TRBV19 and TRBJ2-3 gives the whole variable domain DGGITQSPKYLFRKEGQNVTLSCEQNLNHDAMYWYRQDPGQGLRLIYYSQIVNDFQKGDIAEGYSVSREKKESFPLTVTSAQKNPTAFYLCASRILLAGVADTQYFGPGTRLTVL.

The CDR3 DNA reads as TGTGCCAGCAGCTTGGCCGGGACAGCCTATGGCTACACCTTC. Protein sequence: CASSLAGTAYGYTF. This chain connects TRBV5-4 to TRBJ1-2; 7 bases match TRBD1. Unmatched junction bases numbered 3, after V lost 0 bases and J lost 4 bases. CDR3 size: 14 residues. Germline CDR1 and CDR2: SGHNT and YYREEE (reference sequence).

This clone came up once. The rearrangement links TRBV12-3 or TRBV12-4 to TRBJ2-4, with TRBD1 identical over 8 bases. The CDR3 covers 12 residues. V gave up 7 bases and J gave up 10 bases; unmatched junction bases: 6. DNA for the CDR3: TGTGCCAGCAAGGGGACAGGAGGGATTCAGTACTTC. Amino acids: CASKGTGGIQYF.

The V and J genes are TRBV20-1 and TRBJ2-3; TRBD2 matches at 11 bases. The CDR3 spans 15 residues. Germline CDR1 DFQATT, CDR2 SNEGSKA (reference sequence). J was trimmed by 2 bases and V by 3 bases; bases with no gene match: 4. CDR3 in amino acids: CSASRLAGYTDTQYF. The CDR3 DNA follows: TGCAGTGCTAGTCGACTAGCGGGGTACACAGATACGCAGTATTTT.

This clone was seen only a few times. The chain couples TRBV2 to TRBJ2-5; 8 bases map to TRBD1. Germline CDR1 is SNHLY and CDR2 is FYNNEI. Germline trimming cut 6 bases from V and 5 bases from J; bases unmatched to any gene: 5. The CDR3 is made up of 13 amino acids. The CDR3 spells CASSRGRMETQYF. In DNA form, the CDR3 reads TGTGCCAGCAGCAGGGGGCGAATGGAGACCCAGTACTTC.